This paragraph reports one TCR beta chain. Its specificity is unknown. Arm-PCR of CDR3 regions and iRepertoire HTBI primers were used to build TCR beta libraries. TCRdb called the multiplex PCR reads again in MiXCR, with one record for every CDR3 protein. Here the sample spans roughly 410,000 distinct CDR3 sequences, about 15% being singletons. The time point was: newly diagnosed GD, antithyroid drugs for less than 3 months. With RNA extracted from PBMCs as input, the TCR library was made. The sample originates from a study of regulatory T cells in long-lasting Graves disease. General observations from the study: Newly diagnosed patients had higher TCR diversity than persistent Graves' patients did.

Germline V lookup: CDR1 SGHAT, CDR2 FQNNGV. The V gene lost 5 bases and the J gene lost 6 bases, with 11 bases spanning the gap. The CDR3 loop spans 13 amino acids. The same data also went into a second study, on T cells in Graves' hyperthyroidism and ophthalmopathy. That source adds: The hyperthyroidism was newly diagnosed and had lasted under 2 months; the patients were aged 18 to 65.

This chain uses TRBV11-2 with TRBJ2-1; D is undetermined. The material was peripheral blood mononuclear cells (PBMCs), obtained at new diagnosis, from a patient treated with antithyroid drugs. The sequence derives from a middle-aged woman with Graves disease. Written as DNA, the CDR3 is TGTGCCAGCAGCCCGGTTAGGGCCAATGAGCAGTTCTTC. It codes for CASSPVRANEQFF.